The rows below give T cell receptor beta chains drawn from one sample of a study of OX40 agonist ivuxolimab in advanced cancers. TCRdb's table, derived via immunoSEQ multiplex PCR, lists solely in-frame clones and lacks some. The sample has 70,000 to 100,000 clones, about nine tenths seen once; the top ten hold 1.5% to 2.5%. The sequencing used CD4+ or CD8+ T cells sorted from blood, collected in a trial of the OX40 agonist ivuxolimab. The receptors were gathered from an adult with an advanced solid tumor such as melanoma, head and neck, liver or kidney cancer. Both conserved end residues are part of each CDR3. The D gene is left open where the match is weak. Expanded clones are given a class, and other clones once, few, many or no size at all.

TRBV29-1	TRBJ1-1	TRBD1	NA	CSVAGQTVTEAFF	TGCAGCGTTGCGGGACAGACCGTGACTGAAGCTTTCTTT
TRBV7-7	TRBJ2-1	TRBD2	NA	CASSLDSAGGPYNEQFF	TGTGCTAGCAGCTTAGATTCGGCGGGAGGGCCATACAATGAGCAGTTCTTC
TRBV5-1	TRBJ2-5	NA	NA	CASSFFGEFQETQYF	TGCGCCAGCAGCTTTTTCGGAGAGTTCCAAGAGACCCAGTACTTC
TRBV11-3	TRBJ2-7	TRBD2	once	CASSPRASGSYEQYF	TGTGCCAGCAGCCCACGGGCCAGCGGGAGTTACGAGCAGTACTTC
TRBV2	TRBJ1-5	TRBD1	few	CASTGGANQPQHF	TGTGCCAGCACAGGGGGTGCTAATCAGCCCCAGCATTTT
TRBV7-2	TRBJ2-7	TRBD1	once	CASSLMTGGASYEQYF	TGTGCCAGCAGCTTAATGACAGGGGGCGCTAGCTACGAGCAGTACTTC
TRBV18	TRBJ2-2	NA	NA	CASSGRPANTGELFF	TGTGCCAGCTCAGGCAGGCCCGCGAACACCGGGGAGCTGTTTTTT
TRBV28	TRBJ2-2	NA	NA	CASRKGGHANTGELFF	TGTGCCAGCAGAAAAGGAGGGCACGCGAACACCGGGGAGCTGTTTTTT
TRBV6-5	TRBJ1-2	TRBD1	NA	CASSFHNTGGGGYTF	TGTGCCAGCAGTTTCCACAACACAGGGGGTGGTGGCTACACCTTC
TRBV11-1	TRBJ1-6	NA	NA	CASSLDGNSPLHF	TGTGCCAGCAGCCTAGACGGAAATTCACCCCTCCACTTT
TRBV29-1	TRBJ2-5	TRBD2	NA	CSVGDSGSSDETQYF	TGCAGCGTTGGAGATAGCGGGAGCTCTGATGAGACCCAGTACTTC
TRBV6-6	TRBJ1-5	NA	NA	CASGLGGSNQPQHF	TGTGCCAGCGGGTTGGGGGGTAGCAATCAGCCCCAGCATTTT
TRBV18	TRBJ2-5	NA	NA	CASSPVGGRGETQYF	TGTGCCAGCTCACCTGTCGGGGGGCGCGGGGAGACCCAGTACTTC
TRBV15	TRBJ2-7	TRBD1	NA	CATSRDRDRIYEQYF	TGTGCCACCAGCAGAGATCGGGACAGAATATACGAGCAGTACTTC
TRBV6-1	TRBJ2-6	NA	NA	CASRGVSGANVLTF	TGTGCCAGCAGGGGAGTATCTGGGGCCAACGTCCTGACTTTC
TRBV25-1	TRBJ1-6	TRBD1	few	CASSVGQYNSPLHF	TGTGCCAGCAGTGTGGGACAGTATAATTCACCCCTCCACTTT
TRBV5-1	TRBJ2-7	NA	once	CASSPQGALGEQYF	TGCGCCAGCAGCCCCCAGGGAGCTTTGGGCGAGCAGTACTTC
TRBV6-5	TRBJ1-3	NA	NA	CASSPGTSGNTIYF	TGTGCCAGCAGTCCCGGGACATCTGGAAACACCATATATTTT